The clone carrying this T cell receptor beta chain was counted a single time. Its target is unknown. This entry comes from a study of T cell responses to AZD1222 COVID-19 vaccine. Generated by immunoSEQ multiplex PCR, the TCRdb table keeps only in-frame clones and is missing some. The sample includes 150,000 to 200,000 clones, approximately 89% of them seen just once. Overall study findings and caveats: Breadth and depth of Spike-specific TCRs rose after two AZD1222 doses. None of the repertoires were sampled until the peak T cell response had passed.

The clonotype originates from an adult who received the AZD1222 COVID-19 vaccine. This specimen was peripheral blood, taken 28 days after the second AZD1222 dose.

CDR3 residues: CAIHRESDNSPLHF. The CDR3 DNA reads TGTGCCATCCACAGGGAGTCCGATAATTCACCCCTCCACTTT. The chain joins TRBV7-9 to TRBJ1-6, with D perhaps matching TRBD1 (6 bases). Trimming shortened V by 10 bases and J by 5 bases, and 15 bases separated the two germline ends. The CDR3 is made up of 14 amino acids. The V gene's germline CDR1 is SEHNR and CDR2 FQNEAQ (reference sequence).